The rows below give T cell receptor beta chains drawn from one sample of a study of control samples from healthy donors and cancer patients. Profiling relied on immunoSEQ multiplex PCR, and the TCRdb table lists in-frame clones only, not all of them. The sample records some 130,000 clones, just under 95% being singletons. Sequencing used blood. The receptor source for this set is a young man in good health. Each CDR3 is given with its conserved first and last residue. D genes are given only for firm matches. Not every row has a clone size; where given, it reads once, few, many or a size class.

>TRBJ2-5|TRBV27|.|.
TGTGCCAGCAGTTTTGGGGTTTCTGAGACCCAGTACTTC
CASSFGVSETQYF
>TRBJ1-2|TRBV28|TRBD1|few
TGTGCCAGCAGTACCGGGACAGGGAACTATGGCTACACCTTC
CASSTGTGNYGYTF
>TRBJ1-2|TRBV7-9|TRBD1|once
TGTGCCAGCAATAAGGCCGCGGGACAGGGGACTACTAACTATGGCTACACCTTC
CASNKAAGQGTTNYGYTF
>TRBJ2-7|TRBV27|TRBD1|.
TGTGCCAGCAGGGGAAGACAGGGGGCGTACGAGCAGTACTTC
CASRGRQGAYEQYF
>TRBJ2-1|TRBV6-2/TRBV6-3|.|.
TGTGCCAGCAGTTTAACCTCGGGGGGCGGCAATGAGCAGTTCTTC
CASSLTSGGGNEQFF
>TRBJ1-2|TRBV30|.|once
TGTGCCTGGTGGATGGGCTGGTATGGCTACACCTTC
CAWWMGWYGYTF
>TRBJ2-3|TRBV9|.|.
TGTGCCAGCAGCGTAGCTGGGAGTCTTCTAAAAGCAGGCACAGATACGCAGTATTTT
CASSVAGSLLKAGTDTQYF
>TRBJ1-5|TRBV19|.|.
TGTGCCAGTAGTCTCTGGGAAGGAGTACAGCCCCAGCATTTT
CASSLWEGVQPQHF
>TRBJ2-3|TRBV10-3|.|.
TGTGCCATCAGTGAGTCCCTCTTCACAGATACGCAGTATTTT
CAISESLFTDTQYF
>TRBJ2-1|TRBV28|.|few
TGTGCCAGCAGTTTATCGGGCACGTACAATGAGCAGTTCTTC
CASSLSGTYNEQFF
>TRBJ2-5|TRBV5-1|.|.
TGCGCCAGCAGCTTGGCCATGGGTGGCGAGACCCAGTACTTC
CASSLAMGGETQYF
>TRBJ1-5|TRBV6-1|TRBD1|.
TGTGCCAGCAGTGACGGACAGGGGTATGGGAATAGCAATCAGCCCCAGCATTTT
CASSDGQGYGNSNQPQHF